This TCR beta chain was recovered during a study of identical twins. This CDR3 region has 9 residues. From germline, CDR1 is SQVTM and CDR2 ANQGSEA. A universal primer binding site was introduced by template switching. The final cDNA contained unique molecular identifiers. TCRdb fed the 5' RACE reads into MiXCR, producing one record per CDR3 protein. The table lists a few hundred thousand distinct CDR3 sequences, 13% to 15% of them singletons, with around 0.4% in the top ten. General study results and limits: Researchers reported excess low generation probability among twin-shared out-of-frame alpha sequences. Weaker excess sharing between twins was seen in beta out-of-frame sequences. Models underestimated out-of-frame TCR alpha sharing in monozygotic twins.

As regards this clonotype: As yet, its antigen is unknown. A junction end diverges from the germline sequence, so it may reflect a read error.

This sample also appeared in a second study, on yellow fever vaccine responses in identical twins.

The sequenced material came from CD4+ T cells sorted from blood. The chain has TRBV29-1 and TRBJ2-1; 8 bases agree with TRBD2. This clonotype originated in a woman in her late teens or twenties in good health. The CDR3: CSVAGLGVF. As DNA, the CDR3 is TGCAGCGTTGCGGGACTAGGGGTCTTC.